Listed below are T cell receptor beta chains from one sample, sequenced in a study of Graves' ophthalmopathy and Graves' hyperthyroidism. One entry per CDR3 protein results from TCRdb running MiXCR on the multiplex PCR reads. The table records about 370,000 distinct CDR3 sequences, around 18% of them present only once. The sample was peripheral blood. These receptors all come from a woman between 18 and 29 years old with Graves' ophthalmopathy. Each CDR3 is given with its conserved first and last residue. The order of the fields is V gene, clone size, D gene, J gene, CDR3 DNA, CDR3 protein. The D gene is left open where the match is weak. Part of the rows lack a size; the others show once, few, many or a class for expanded clones.

V gene: TRBV28; clone size: -; D gene: TRBD2; J gene: TRBJ2-7; CDR3 DNA: TGTGCCAGCAGCCTCGAAGCCCCCCTAGCGGGCGGGGCCTACGAGCAGTACTTC; CDR3 protein: CASSLEAPLAGGAYEQYF
V gene: TRBV5-1; clone size: many; D gene: -; J gene: TRBJ2-7; CDR3 DNA: TGCGCCAGCAGCTTGGGCTTACAGAGCTCCTACGAGCAGTACTTC; CDR3 protein: CASSLGLQSSYEQYF
V gene: TRBV2; clone size: many; D gene: TRBD1; J gene: TRBJ2-7; CDR3 DNA: TGTGCCAGCAGTTACCGACAGGGAAAGGGGTCCTACGAGCAGTACTTC; CDR3 protein: CASSYRQGKGSYEQYF
V gene: TRBV6-5; clone size: many; D gene: TRBD1; J gene: TRBJ1-2; CDR3 DNA: TGTGCCAGCAGTCCGCACCGGGACAGGGGGAAAAGCACCTTC; CDR3 protein: CASSPHRDRGKSTF
V gene: TRBV2; clone size: many; D gene: TRBD2; J gene: TRBJ2-2; CDR3 DNA: TGTGCCAGCCAAGGAAGCGGGAGGTACACCGGGGAGCTGTTTTTT; CDR3 protein: CASQGSGRYTGELFF
V gene: TRBV6-1; clone size: few; D gene: -; J gene: TRBJ2-7; CDR3 DNA: TGTGCCAGCAGCAAGGTCGGCAGGGGTGGGGACGAGCAGTACTTC; CDR3 protein: CASSKVGRGGDEQYF
V gene: TRBV28; clone size: many; D gene: -; J gene: TRBJ2-3; CDR3 DNA: TGTGCCAGCGGTAGACAGCGCACAGATACGCAGTATTTT; CDR3 protein: CASGRQRTDTQYF
V gene: TRBV12-3/TRBV12-4; clone size: -; D gene: -; J gene: TRBJ2-5; CDR3 DNA: TGTGCCAGTAGTTTGCCGGGGCCTCGGGAGACCAAGTACTTC; CDR3 protein: CASSLPGPRETKYF
V gene: TRBV10-3; clone size: many; D gene: -; J gene: TRBJ2-7; CDR3 DNA: TGTGCCATCAGTGGGGACCGTTCCTACGAGCAGTACTTC; CDR3 protein: CAISGDRSYEQYF
V gene: TRBV2; clone size: many; D gene: -; J gene: TRBJ2-5; CDR3 DNA: TGTGCCAGCAGTGAATTGGAGACCCAGTACTTC; CDR3 protein: CASSELETQYF
V gene: TRBV11-2; clone size: many; D gene: -; J gene: TRBJ2-7; CDR3 DNA: TGTGCCAGCAGCTTCTTCCGGGACATTTGGCCTATCGGGCAGTACTTC; CDR3 protein: CASSFFRDIWPIGQYF
V gene: TRBV2; clone size: many; D gene: -; J gene: TRBJ2-2; CDR3 DNA: TGTGCCAGCAGTGATATTGGAACAGCGAACACCGGGGAGCTGTTTTTT; CDR3 protein: CASSDIGTANTGELFF
V gene: TRBV4-1; clone size: many; D gene: -; J gene: TRBJ1-2; CDR3 DNA: TGCGCCAGCAGCCCACAACAGCCCTATGGCTACACCTTC; CDR3 protein: CASSPQQPYGYTF
V gene: TRBV4-3; clone size: -; D gene: -; J gene: TRBJ2-5; CDR3 DNA: TGCGCCAGCAGCCAAGATTTAGGCGGGGAGGCCGGGGAGACCCAGTACTTC; CDR3 protein: CASSQDLGGEAGETQYF
V gene: TRBV28; clone size: many; D gene: TRBD1; J gene: TRBJ2-5; CDR3 DNA: TGTGCCAGCAGTTCTGGCCTGGGACAGCAAGAGACCCAGTACTTC; CDR3 protein: CASSSGLGQQETQYF
V gene: TRBV27; clone size: many; D gene: TRBD1; J gene: TRBJ2-7; CDR3 DNA: TGTGCCAGCAGTCCCAGAGAGCCGGGACAGGGGGCCTACGAGCAGTACTTC; CDR3 protein: CASSPREPGQGAYEQYF
V gene: TRBV5-1; clone size: many; D gene: -; J gene: TRBJ1-2; CDR3 DNA: TGCGCCAGCAGTTCGCGACAGTCCTATGGCTACACCTTC; CDR3 protein: CASSSRQSYGYTF
V gene: TRBV27; clone size: once; D gene: TRBD1; J gene: TRBJ1-1; CDR3 DNA: TGTGCCAGCGGACAGGGTCGGGGGAACACTGAAGCTTTCTTT; CDR3 protein: CASGQGRGNTEAFF
V gene: TRBV4-2; clone size: many; D gene: -; J gene: TRBJ1-2; CDR3 DNA: TGTGCCAGCAGCCCTGGGCCGACAGGAGGCTACACCTTC; CDR3 protein: CASSPGPTGGYTF
V gene: TRBV7-9; clone size: -; D gene: -; J gene: TRBJ2-2; CDR3 DNA: TGTGCCAGCAGGGCTGGGGGCAACACCGGGGAGCTGTTTTTT; CDR3 protein: CASRAGGNTGELFF
V gene: TRBV27; clone size: many; D gene: TRBD1; J gene: TRBJ2-7; CDR3 DNA: TGTGCCAGCAGTTCCACGCCGGGACAGGTGGCCGCCGAGCAGTACTTC; CDR3 protein: CASSSTPGQVAAEQYF
V gene: TRBV7-2; clone size: many; D gene: TRBD2; J gene: TRBJ2-5; CDR3 DNA: TGTGCCAGCAGCTTAAGAAGGAGCGGGAGATATGAGACCCAGTACTTC; CDR3 protein: CASSLRRSGRYETQYF
V gene: TRBV7-3; clone size: many; D gene: -; J gene: TRBJ1-1; CDR3 DNA: TGTGCCAGCAGCTTAACACGAGTGGGGTTGGGAGCTTTCTTT; CDR3 protein: CASSLTRVGLGAFF
V gene: TRBV28; clone size: many; D gene: -; J gene: TRBJ1-3; CDR3 DNA: TGTGCCAGCAGTTTAAGTCGGGTGGGGTCAACCATATATTTT; CDR3 protein: CASSLSRVGSTIYF
V gene: TRBV5-1; clone size: -; D gene: -; J gene: TRBJ1-1; CDR3 DNA: TGCGCCAGCAGCTTGAGCCTGGTTCGCTCTGCTGAAGCTTTCTTT; CDR3 protein: CASSLSLVRSAEAFF
V gene: TRBV28; clone size: many; D gene: TRBD1; J gene: TRBJ1-5; CDR3 DNA: TGTGCCACCTCCTCGGGACAGGGGTTAGGGAGCAATCAGCCCCAGCATTTT; CDR3 protein: CATSSGQGLGSNQPQHF
V gene: TRBV6-2/TRBV6-3; clone size: many; D gene: TRBD1; J gene: TRBJ1-5; CDR3 DNA: TGTGCCAGCAGTACTTGGACAGGCGGTGACAATCAGCCCCAGCATTTT; CDR3 protein: CASSTWTGGDNQPQHF
V gene: TRBV27; clone size: many; D gene: -; J gene: TRBJ1-6; CDR3 DNA: TGTGCCAGCAGTTTATTGGGCGCACCCCTCCACTTT; CDR3 protein: CASSLLGAPLHF
V gene: TRBV25-1; clone size: many; D gene: -; J gene: TRBJ1-5; CDR3 DNA: TGTGCCAGCAGGGGGGGAATGGGCAATCAGCCCCAGCATTTT; CDR3 protein: CASRGGMGNQPQHF
V gene: TRBV27; clone size: many; D gene: -; J gene: TRBJ2-7; CDR3 DNA: TGTGCCAGCAGTTTATCCAGTTACTACGAGCAGTACTTC; CDR3 protein: CASSLSSYYEQYF
V gene: TRBV29-1; clone size: many; D gene: -; J gene: TRBJ2-7; CDR3 DNA: TGCAGCGTTGCTACAACTGACAGTCGCGAGCAGTACTTC; CDR3 protein: CSVATTDSREQYF
V gene: TRBV27; clone size: many; D gene: -; J gene: TRBJ1-2; CDR3 DNA: TGTGCCAGCAGGGGTCAAACGGACTATGGCTACACCTTC; CDR3 protein: CASRGQTDYGYTF